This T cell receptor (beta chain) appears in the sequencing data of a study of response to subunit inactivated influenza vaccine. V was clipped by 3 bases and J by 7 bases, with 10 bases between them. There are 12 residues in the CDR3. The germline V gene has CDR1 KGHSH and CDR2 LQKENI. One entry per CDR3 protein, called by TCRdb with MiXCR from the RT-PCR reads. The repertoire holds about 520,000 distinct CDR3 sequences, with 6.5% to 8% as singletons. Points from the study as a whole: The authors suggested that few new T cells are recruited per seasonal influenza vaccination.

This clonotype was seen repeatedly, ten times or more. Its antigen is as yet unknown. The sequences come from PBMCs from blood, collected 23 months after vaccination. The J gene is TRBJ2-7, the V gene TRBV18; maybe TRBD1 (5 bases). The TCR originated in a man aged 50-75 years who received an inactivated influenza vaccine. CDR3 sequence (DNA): TGTGCCAGCTCACCTCAGGGCTTGGAGCAGTACTTC. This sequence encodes CASSPQGLEQYF.